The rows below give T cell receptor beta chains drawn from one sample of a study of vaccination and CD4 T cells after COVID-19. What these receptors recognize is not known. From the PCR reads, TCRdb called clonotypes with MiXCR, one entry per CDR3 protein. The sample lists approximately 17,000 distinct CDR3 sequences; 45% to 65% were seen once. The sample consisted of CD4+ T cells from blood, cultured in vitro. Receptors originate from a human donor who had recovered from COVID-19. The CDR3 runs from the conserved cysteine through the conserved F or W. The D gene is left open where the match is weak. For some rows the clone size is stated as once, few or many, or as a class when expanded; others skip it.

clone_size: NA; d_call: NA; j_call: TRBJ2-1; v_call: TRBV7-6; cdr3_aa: CASSLANYNEQFF; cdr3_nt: TGTGCCAGCAGCTTAGCGAACTACAATGAGCAGTTCTTC
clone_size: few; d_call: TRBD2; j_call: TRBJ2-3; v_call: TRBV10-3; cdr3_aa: CAISGGRGTDTQYF; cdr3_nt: TGTGCCATCAGTGGAGGGAGGGGCACAGATACGCAGTATTTT
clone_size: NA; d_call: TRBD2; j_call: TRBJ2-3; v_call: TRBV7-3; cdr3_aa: CASSLAGDTDTQYF; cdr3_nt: TGTGCCAGCAGCTTAGCGGGGGACACAGATACGCAGTATTTT
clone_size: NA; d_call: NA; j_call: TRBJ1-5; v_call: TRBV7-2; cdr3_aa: CASSPDRHQPQHF; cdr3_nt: TGTGCCAGCAGCCCCGACAGGCATCAGCCCCAGCATTTT
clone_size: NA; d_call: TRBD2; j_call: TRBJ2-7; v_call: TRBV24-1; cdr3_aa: CATSDPTSVPYEQYF; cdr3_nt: TGTGCCACCAGTGACCCGACTAGCGTTCCCTACGAGCAGTACTTC
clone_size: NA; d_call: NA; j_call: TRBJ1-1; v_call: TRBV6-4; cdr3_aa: CASSDFRRSREAFF; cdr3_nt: TGTGCCAGCAGTGACTTCAGACGGAGTCGTGAAGCTTTCTTT
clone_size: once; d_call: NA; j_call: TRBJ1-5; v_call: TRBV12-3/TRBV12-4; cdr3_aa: CASSPGVYSNQPQHF; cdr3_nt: TGTGCCAGCAGCCCGGGGGTTTATAGCAATCAGCCCCAGCATTTT
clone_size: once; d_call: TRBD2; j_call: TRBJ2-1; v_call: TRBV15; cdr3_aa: CATREGGRQTEQFF; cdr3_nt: TGTGCCACCAGAGAGGGAGGGAGGCAAACTGAGCAGTTCTTC
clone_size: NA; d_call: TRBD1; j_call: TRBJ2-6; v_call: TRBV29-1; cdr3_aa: CSVGTVLSGANVLTF; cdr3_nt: TGCAGTGTCGGGACAGTGCTCTCTGGGGCCAACGTCCTGACTTTC
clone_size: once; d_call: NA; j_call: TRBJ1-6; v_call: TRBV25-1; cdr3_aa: CASSQEGGDYSPLHF; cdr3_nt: TGTGCCAGCAGTCAGGAAGGGGGGGACTATTCACCCCTCCACTTT
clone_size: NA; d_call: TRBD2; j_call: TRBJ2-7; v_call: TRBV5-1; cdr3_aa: CASSLIAGGISYEQYF; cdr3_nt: TGCGCCAGCAGCTTGATAGCGGGGGGGATCTCCTACGAGCAGTACTTC
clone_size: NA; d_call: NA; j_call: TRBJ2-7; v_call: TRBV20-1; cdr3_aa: CSARAVVTYEQYF; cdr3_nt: TGCAGTGCTAGAGCTGTTGTTACCTACGAGCAGTACTTC
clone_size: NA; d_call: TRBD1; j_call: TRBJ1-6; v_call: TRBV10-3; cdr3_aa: CAISESSGQGRNSPLHF; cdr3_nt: TGTGCCATCAGTGAGTCCTCGGGACAGGGGAGAAATTCACCCCTCCACTTT
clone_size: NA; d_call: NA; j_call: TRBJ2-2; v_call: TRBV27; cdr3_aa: CASRSDRFTGELFF; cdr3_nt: TGTGCCAGCAGGTCAGACAGATTCACCGGGGAGCTGTTTTTT
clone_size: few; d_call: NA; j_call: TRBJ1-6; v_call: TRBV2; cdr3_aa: CASTPPIGPLHF; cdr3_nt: TGTGCCAGCACCCCCCCGATTGGGCCCCTCCACTTT
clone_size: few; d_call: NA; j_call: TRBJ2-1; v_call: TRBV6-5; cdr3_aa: CASSYDRSSYNEQFF; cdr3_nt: TGTGCCAGCAGTTACGACAGGAGCTCCTACAATGAGCAGTTCTTC